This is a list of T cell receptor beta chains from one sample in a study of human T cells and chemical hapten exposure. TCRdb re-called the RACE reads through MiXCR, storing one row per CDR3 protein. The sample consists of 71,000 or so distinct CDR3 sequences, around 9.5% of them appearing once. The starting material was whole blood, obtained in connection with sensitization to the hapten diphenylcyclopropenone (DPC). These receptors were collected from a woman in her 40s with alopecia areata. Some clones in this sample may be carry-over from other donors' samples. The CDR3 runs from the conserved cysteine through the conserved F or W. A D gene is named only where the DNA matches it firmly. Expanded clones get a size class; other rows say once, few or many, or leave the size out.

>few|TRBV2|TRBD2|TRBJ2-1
TGTGCCAGCCAAGCGGGGGCCTACAATGAGCAGTTCTTC
CASQAGAYNEQFF
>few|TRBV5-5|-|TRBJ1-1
TGTGCCAGCAGCATCATGAACACTGAAGCTTTCTTT
CASSIMNTEAFF
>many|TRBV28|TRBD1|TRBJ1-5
TGTGCCAGTCATAGTACAGGGGCGGGTCAGCCCCAGCATTTT
CASHSTGAGQPQHF
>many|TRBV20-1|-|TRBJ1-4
TGCAGTGCTAGACGAACAGCTGAAAAACTGTTTTTT
CSARRTAEKLFF
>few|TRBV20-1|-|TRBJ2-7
TGCAGTGCTAGCCCGGCTCCAGGGTTCGGGCAGTACTTC
CSASPAPGFGQYF
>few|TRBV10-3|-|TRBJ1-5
TGTGCCATCAGTGATGGGGATCAGCCCCAGCATTTT
CAISDGDQPQHF
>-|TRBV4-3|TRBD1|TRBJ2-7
TGCGCCAGCAGCCAAGGACAGGGGGCGAACGAGCAGTACTTC
CASSQGQGANEQYF
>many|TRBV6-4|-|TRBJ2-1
TGTGCCAGCAGTCTCGAAGCGAGCTCCTACAATGAGCAGTTCTTC
CASSLEASSYNEQFF
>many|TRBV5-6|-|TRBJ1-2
TGTGCCAGCAGTCTTAACGCGGGGTATAGTCGGCTGATGGACTATGGCTACACCTTC
CASSLNAGYSRLMDYGYTF
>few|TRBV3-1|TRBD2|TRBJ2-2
TGTGCCAGCAGCCGAAAAGAAGCGGGGGGAACCGGGGAGCTGTTTTTT
CASSRKEAGGTGELFF
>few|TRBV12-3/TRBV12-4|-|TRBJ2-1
TGTGCCAGCAGTTTCCCCCCAGGGGCTGGCAATGAGCAGTTCTTC
CASSFPPGAGNEQFF
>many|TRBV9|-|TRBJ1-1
TGTGCCAGCAGCGTACAGGGCGTGAACACTGAAGCTTTCTTT
CASSVQGVNTEAFF
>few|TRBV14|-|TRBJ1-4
TGTGCCAGCAGCCAAGGTGCAACTAATGAAAAACTGTTTTTT
CASSQGATNEKLFF
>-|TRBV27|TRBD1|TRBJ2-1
TGTGCCAGCAGTTTATCAAAAACAGGGGTATCTAATGAGCAGTTCTTC
CASSLSKTGVSNEQFF
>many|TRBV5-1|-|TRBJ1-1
TGCGCCAGCAGCTTGGCCCTGGACACAGGTCGCAGAAGGAACACTGAAGCTTTCTTT
CASSLALDTGRRRNTEAFF
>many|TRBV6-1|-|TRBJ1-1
TGTGCCAGCGAATGGGCTACTATCAGGCTGGTGAACACTGAAGCTTTCTTT
CASEWATIRLVNTEAFF
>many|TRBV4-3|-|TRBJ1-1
TGCGCCAGCAGCCAAGATCACGTCCGAATGAACACTGAAGCTTTCTTT
CASSQDHVRMNTEAFF
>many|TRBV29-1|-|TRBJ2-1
TGCAGCGTTGAAGAAACGGCTCGCAATGAGCAGTTCTTC
CSVEETARNEQFF
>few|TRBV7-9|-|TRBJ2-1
TGTGCCAGCAGCCCGACCCCCACGGATAATGAGCAGTTCTTC
CASSPTPTDNEQFF
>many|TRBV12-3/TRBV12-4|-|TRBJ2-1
TGTGCCAGCAGTTCTCAGGGATACAACAATGAGCAGTTCTTC
CASSSQGYNNEQFF
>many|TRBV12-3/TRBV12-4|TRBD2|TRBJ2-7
TGTGCCAGCAGTTGGGGAGGGGAAGAGCAGTACTTC
CASSWGGEEQYF
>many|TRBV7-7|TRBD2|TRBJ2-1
TGTGCCAGCAGCTGCATCCTCAATGCTAGCGGGGCCCATGGGACCTACAATGAGCAGTTCTTC
CASSCILNASGAHGTYNEQFF